This entry lists 12 T cell receptor beta chains sequenced from one sample in a study of cytomegalovirus exposure and HLA in healthy donors. The PCR employed 60 Vbeta primers together with 13 Jbeta primers. Sequencing was performed with immunoSEQ multiplex PCR; in TCRdb, only in-frame clones are kept and a portion is missing. The table has roughly 190,000 clones, around 80% seen once. The sequenced sample was PBMCs. The receptors derive from a young man in good health and CMV-seronegative.

V and J are TRBV27 and TRBJ2-2; TRBD2 aligns across 14 bases. The CDR3 loop spans 18 amino acids. J lost 5 bases, V lost 2 bases, and 7 bases had no gene match. Germline CDR1 and CDR2: MNHEY and SMNVEV (reference sequence). CDR3 amino acids: CASSLKPGLAGATGELFF. DNA for the CDR3: TGTGCCAGCAGTTTAAAGCCGGGACTAGCGGGAGCGACCGGGGAGCTGTTTTTT.

The sample holds a few counts of this clone. J is TRBJ1-1 and V is TRBV5-5; D uncertain. The germline CDR1 and CDR2 sequences are SGHKS and YYEKEE (reference sequence). The V end was cut by 4 bases, the J end by 3 bases, with 19 bases between. The CDR3 consists of 16 residues. CDR3 residues: CASSRENSMVDTEAFF. The CDR3 DNA sequence: TGTGCCAGCAGCCGAGAAAATAGTATGGTGGACACTGAAGCTTTCTTT.

The rearrangement joins TRBV5-8 to TRBJ2-7; 8 bases agree with TRBD1. Germline CDR1 SGHTS, CDR2 YDEGEE. The CDR3 length is 15 residues. The trim removed 5 bases at V and 1 base at J, leaving 8 bases unmatched. The CDR3 here is CASSYRGQESYEQYF. The CDR3 DNA is TGTGCCAGCAGTTACCGGGGACAGGAATCCTACGAGCAGTACTTC.

In its sample, this clone was seen once. The rearrangement joins TRBV4-1 to TRBJ2-1; 16 nucleotides match TRBD2. Germline V lookup: CDR1 MGHRA, CDR2 YSYEKL. The CDR3 runs to 20 residues. Losses at the gene ends were 0 bases for V and 0 bases for J; bases not matched to a gene: 5. The CDR3 protein is CASSQEPGLAGGRSYNEQFF. For the CDR3, the DNA is TGCGCCAGCAGCCAAGAACCGGGACTAGCGGGGGGGCGCTCCTACAATGAGCAGTTCTTC.

This rearrangement joins TRBV4-2 to TRBJ2-5, with 10 bases matching TRBD2. Germline trimming cut 0 bases from V and 5 bases from J; bases unmatched to any gene: 18. CDR3 length equals 20 residues. CDR1 is LGHNA, CDR2 YNFKEQ, per germline. CDR3 amino acids: CASSQDGYGTSATLAETQYF. CDR3 nucleotides: TGTGCCAGCAGCCAAGATGGGTACGGGACTAGCGCCACATTAGCCGAGACCCAGTACTTC.

The chain joins TRBV27 to TRBJ2-2; the match to TRBD1 covers 9 bases. The CDR3 is 15 residues long. Germline trimming cut 2 bases from V and 8 bases from J; bases unmatched to any gene: 6. The germline CDR1 and CDR2 sequences are MNHEY and SMNVEV (reference sequence). In DNA form, the CDR3 reads TGTGCCAGCAGTTTAAGGACAGGGGTTAGTGGGGAGCTGTTTTTT. It encodes CASSLRTGVSGELFF.

J is TRBJ1-2 and V is TRBV7-2; TRBD1 is a possible D gene (6 bases). Trimming took off 5 bases at V and 4 bases at J, with 14 bases between the two ends. This CDR3 has 14 amino acids. Per germline, CDR1 SGHTA and CDR2 FQGNSA. The CDR3 region has the DNA TGTGCCAGCAGCCCATCCAGGGGCCTCTATGGCTACACCTTC. As protein: CASSPSRGLYGYTF.

The CDR3 loop reads CASSLQGAENNEQFF. CDR3 nucleotides: TGCGCCAGCAGCCTACAGGGGGCGGAAAACAATGAGCAGTTCTTC. The V and J genes are TRBV5-1 and TRBJ2-1, with 9 positions matching TRBD1. This CDR3 comprises 15 residues. CDR1 SGHRS and CDR2 YFSETQ come from the germline V gene. J lost 5 bases, V lost 4 bases, and 7 bases had no gene match.

This chain joins TRBV10-3 and TRBJ2-1; TRBD2 aligns across 7 bases. Looked up from germline, CDR1 is ENHRY and CDR2 is SYGVKD. After removal of 0 bases from V and 6 bases from J, the junction contained 11 bases not matched to a gene. This CDR3 comprises 17 residues. The CDR3 region is CAISESIGGFGRNEQFF. CDR3 bases: TGTGCCATCAGTGAGTCGATCGGGGGGTTCGGGCGCAATGAGCAGTTCTTC.

The sample holds a few counts of this clone. The chain combines TRBV6-6 with TRBJ2-7, with 7 nucleotides matching TRBD2. The germline V gene encodes CDR1 MNHNY and CDR2 SVGAGI (reference sequence). J gave up 5 bases and V 2 bases, and 0 bases lay outside the gene matches. The CDR3 consists of 12 residues. CDR3 sequence (DNA): TGTGCCAGCAGTTACAGCGGGGACGAGCAGTACTTC. Amino acid sequence: CASSYSGDEQYF.

This clone is a singleton in its sample. The rearrangement uses TRBV9 and TRBJ2-5, with 10 bases that match TRBD2. The CDR3 has 17 amino acids. The J segment lost 5 bases and the V segment lost 0 bases, leaving 10 bases of the junction unmatched. Germline loops: CDR1 SGDLS, CDR2 YYNGEE. The CDR3 protein is CASSVAGSGRAAETQYF. The CDR3 nucleotides are TGTGCCAGCAGCGTAGCTGGGAGCGGGAGGGCCGCTGAGACCCAGTACTTC.

This clone was picked up one time. The junction shows a germline mismatch at one end, possibly a read error. The chain joins TRBV7-9 to TRBJ2-7; 7 bases align to TRBD1. The CDR3 has 13 residues. The germline V gene has CDR1 SEHNR and CDR2 FQNEAQ (reference sequence). The CDR3 protein is CSSSPTGFHEQYF. CDR3 DNA sequence: TGTTCCAGCAGCCCGACAGGGTTTCACGAGCAGTACTTC.